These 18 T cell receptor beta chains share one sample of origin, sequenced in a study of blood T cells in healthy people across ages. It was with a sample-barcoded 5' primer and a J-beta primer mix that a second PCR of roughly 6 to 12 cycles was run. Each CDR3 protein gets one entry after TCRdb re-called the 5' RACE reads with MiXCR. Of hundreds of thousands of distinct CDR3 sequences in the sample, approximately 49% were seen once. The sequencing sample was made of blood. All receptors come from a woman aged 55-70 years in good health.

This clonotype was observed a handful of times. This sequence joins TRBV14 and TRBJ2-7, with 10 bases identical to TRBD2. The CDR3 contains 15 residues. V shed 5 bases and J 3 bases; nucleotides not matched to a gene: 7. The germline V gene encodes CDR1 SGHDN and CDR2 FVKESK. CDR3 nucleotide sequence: TGTGCCAGCAGCACCCGACTAGCGGGTGGCTACGAGCAGTACTTC. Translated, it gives CASSTRLAGGYEQYF.

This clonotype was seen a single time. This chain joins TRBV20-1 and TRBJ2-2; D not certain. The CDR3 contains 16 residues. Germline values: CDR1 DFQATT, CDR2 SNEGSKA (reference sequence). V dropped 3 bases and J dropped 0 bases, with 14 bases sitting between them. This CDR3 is CSASIRATANTGELFF. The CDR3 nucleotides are TGCAGTGCTAGCATTAGAGCTACTGCGAACACCGGGGAGCTGTTTTTT.

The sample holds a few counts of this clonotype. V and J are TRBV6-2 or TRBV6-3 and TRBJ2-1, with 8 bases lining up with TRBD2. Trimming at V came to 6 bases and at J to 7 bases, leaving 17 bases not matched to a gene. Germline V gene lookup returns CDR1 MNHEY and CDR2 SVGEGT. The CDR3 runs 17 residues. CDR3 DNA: TGTGCCAGCAGCCACCTCGACTTTAGCGGGATACTTAATGAGCAGTTCTTC. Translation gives CASSHLDFSGILNEQFF.

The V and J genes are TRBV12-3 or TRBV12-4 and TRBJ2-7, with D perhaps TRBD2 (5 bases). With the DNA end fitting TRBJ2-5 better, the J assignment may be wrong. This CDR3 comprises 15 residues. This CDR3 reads CASSFRLEGLETQYF. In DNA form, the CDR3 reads TGTGCCAGCAGTTTTAGGCTCGAGGGTTTGGAGACCCAGTACTTC.

CDR3 DNA sequence: TGCAGTGCTACGACTAGCGGGACTGGGGCCAACGTCCTGACTTTC. It translates to CSATTSGTGANVLTF. V gene TRBV20-1 combines with J gene TRBJ2-6; 11 bases agree with TRBD2. CDR1 and CDR2 from the germline V gene are DFQATT and SNEGSKA (reference sequence). V shed 4 bases, J shed 2 bases, and the junction held 1 base outside the gene matches. The CDR3 runs to 15 residues.

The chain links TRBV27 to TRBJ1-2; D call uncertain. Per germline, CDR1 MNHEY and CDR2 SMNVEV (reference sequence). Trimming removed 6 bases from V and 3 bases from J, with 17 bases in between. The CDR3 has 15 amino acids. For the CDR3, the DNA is TGTGCCAGCAGCTCCCGGGAGACGATCCACTATGGCTACACCTTC. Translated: CASSSRETIHYGYTF.

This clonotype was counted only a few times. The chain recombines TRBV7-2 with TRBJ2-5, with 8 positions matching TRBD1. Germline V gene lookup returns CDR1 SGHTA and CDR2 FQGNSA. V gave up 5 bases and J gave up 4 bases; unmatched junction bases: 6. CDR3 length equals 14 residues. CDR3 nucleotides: TGTGCCAGCAGCCAATCACAGGGGGTAGAGACCCAGTACTTC. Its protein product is CASSQSQGVETQYF.

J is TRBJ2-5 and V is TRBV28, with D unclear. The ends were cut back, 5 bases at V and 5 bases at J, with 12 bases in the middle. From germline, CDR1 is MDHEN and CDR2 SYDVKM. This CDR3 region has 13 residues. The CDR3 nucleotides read TGTGCCAGCAGTCAGTCGAATTGGGAGACCCAGTACTTC. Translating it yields CASSQSNWETQYF.

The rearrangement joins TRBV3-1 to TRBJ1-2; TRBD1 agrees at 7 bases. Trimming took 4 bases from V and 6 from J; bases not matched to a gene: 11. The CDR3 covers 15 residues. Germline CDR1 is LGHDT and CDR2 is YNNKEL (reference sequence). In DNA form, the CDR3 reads TGTGCCAGCAGCCTCCTGACAGGGCAGGTTGATGGCTACACCTTC. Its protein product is CASSLLTGQVDGYTF.

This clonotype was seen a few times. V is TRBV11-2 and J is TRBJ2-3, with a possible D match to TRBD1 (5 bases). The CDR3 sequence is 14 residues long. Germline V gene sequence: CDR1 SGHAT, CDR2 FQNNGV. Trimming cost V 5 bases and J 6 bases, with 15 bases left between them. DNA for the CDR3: TGTGCCAGCAGCCGCACAGGTCCTGGGGATACGCAGTATTTT. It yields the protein CASSRTGPGDTQYF.

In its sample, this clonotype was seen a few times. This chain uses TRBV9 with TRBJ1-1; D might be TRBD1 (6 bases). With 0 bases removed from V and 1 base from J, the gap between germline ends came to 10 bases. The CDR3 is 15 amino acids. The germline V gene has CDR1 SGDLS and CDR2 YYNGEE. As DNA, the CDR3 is TGTGCCAGCAGCGTAGCAGGGGCAGAGAACACTGAAGCTTTCTTT. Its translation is CASSVAGAENTEAFF.

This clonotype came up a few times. The CDR3 protein is CASSPKGWGTGVMYGYTF. CDR3 sequence (DNA): TGTGCCAGCAGCCCAAAGGGGTGGGGGACAGGGGTAATGTATGGCTACACCTTC. V usage is TRBV7-2 and J usage is TRBJ1-2; 10 bases fit TRBD1. The CDR3 runs to 18 residues. Germline assignment: CDR1 SGHTA and CDR2 FQGNSA. V shed 5 bases, J shed 5 bases, and the junction held 17 bases outside the gene matches.

CDR3: CASSQDLLGAEQFF. In nucleotides, the CDR3 is TGTGCCAGCAGCCAAGATCTCTTAGGGGCTGAGCAGTTCTTC. The V call is TRBV4-2, the J call TRBJ2-1, with D possibly being TRBD1 (5 bases). Germline V gene sequence: CDR1 LGHNA, CDR2 YNFKEQ. Deletions cut 0 bases from V and 9 bases from J, with 12 bases between. The length of the CDR3 is 14 residues.

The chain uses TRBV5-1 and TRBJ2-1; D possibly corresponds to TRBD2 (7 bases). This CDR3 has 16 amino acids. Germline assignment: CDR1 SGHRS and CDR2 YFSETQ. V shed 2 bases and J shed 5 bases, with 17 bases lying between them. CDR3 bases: TGCGCCAGCAGCTTTCGAAGGGGGACTACCCACAATGAGCAGTTCTTC. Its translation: CASSFRRGTTHNEQFF.

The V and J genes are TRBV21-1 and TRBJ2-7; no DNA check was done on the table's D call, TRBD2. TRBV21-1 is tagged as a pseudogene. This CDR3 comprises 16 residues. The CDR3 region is CASNPGTSGRNSEQYF. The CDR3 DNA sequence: TGTGCCAGCAATCCCGGGACTAGCGGGAGGAATAGCGAGCAGTACTTC.

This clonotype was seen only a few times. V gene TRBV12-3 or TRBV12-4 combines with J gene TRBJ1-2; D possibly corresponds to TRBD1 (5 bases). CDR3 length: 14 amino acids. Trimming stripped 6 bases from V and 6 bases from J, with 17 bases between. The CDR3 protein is CASSFLGEENGYTF. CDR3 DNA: TGTGCCAGCAGCTTTCTGGGGGAGGAGAATGGCTACACCTTC.

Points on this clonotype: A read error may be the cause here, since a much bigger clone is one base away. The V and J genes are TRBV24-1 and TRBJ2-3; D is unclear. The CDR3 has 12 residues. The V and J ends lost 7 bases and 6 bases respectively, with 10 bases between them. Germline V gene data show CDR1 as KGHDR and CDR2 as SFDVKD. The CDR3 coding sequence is TGTGCCACCAGGGCAGGAAGGGATACGCAGTATTTT. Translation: CATRAGRDTQYF.

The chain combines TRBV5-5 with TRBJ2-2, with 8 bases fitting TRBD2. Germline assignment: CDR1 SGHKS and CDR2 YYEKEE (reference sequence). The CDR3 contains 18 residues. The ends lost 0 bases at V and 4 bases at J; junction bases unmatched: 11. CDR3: CASSLVPIAGRGTGELFF. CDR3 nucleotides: TGTGCCAGCAGCTTGGTTCCAATAGCGGGACGAGGCACCGGGGAGCTGTTTTTT.